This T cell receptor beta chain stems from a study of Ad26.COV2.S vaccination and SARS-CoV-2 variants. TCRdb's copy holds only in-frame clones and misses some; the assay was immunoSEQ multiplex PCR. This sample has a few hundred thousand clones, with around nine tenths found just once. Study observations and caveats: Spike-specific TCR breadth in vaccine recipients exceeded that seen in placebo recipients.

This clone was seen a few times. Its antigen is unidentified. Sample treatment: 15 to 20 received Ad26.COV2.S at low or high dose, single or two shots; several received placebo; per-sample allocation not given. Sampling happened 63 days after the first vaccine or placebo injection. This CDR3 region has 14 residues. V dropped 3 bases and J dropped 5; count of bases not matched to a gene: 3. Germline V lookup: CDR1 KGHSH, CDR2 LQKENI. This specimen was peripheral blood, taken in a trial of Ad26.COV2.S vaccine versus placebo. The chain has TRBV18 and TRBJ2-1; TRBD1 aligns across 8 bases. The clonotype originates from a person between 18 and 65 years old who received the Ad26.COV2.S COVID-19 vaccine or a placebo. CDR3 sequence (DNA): TGTGCCAGCTCACCGGACAGGGACCACAATGAGCAGTTCTTC. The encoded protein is CASSPDRDHNEQFF.